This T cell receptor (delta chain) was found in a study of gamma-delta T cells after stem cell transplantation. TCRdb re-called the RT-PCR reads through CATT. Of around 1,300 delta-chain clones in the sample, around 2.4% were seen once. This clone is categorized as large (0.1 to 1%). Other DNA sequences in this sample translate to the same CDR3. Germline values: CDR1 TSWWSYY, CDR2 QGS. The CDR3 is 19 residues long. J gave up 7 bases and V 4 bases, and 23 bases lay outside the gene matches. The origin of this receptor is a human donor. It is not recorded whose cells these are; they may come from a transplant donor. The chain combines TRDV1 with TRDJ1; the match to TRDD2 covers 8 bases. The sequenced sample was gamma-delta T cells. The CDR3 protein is CALGVPAFLKNTGTSKLIF. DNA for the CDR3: TGTGCTCTTGGGGTCCCGGCCTTCCTAAAGAATACTGGGACCTCTAAACTCATCTTT.